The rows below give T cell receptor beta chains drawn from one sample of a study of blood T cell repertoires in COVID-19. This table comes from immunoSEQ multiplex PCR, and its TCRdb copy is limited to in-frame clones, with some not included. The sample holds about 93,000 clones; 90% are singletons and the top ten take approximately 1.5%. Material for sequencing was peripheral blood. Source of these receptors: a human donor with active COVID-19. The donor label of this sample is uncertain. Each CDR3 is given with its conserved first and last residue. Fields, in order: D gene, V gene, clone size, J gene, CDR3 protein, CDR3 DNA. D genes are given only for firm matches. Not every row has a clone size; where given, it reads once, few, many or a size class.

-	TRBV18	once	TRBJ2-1	CASSPLSGDNEQFF	TGTGCCAGCTCACCCTTGTCGGGGGACAATGAGCAGTTCTTC
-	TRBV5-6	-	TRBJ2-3	CASSLGGFQVADTQYF	TGTGCCAGCAGCTTGGGTGGTTTCCAGGTGGCAGATACGCAGTATTTT
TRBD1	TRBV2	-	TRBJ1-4	CASSRTGNHNEKLFF	TGTGCCAGCAGTCGGACAGGCAACCATAATGAAAAACTGTTTTTT
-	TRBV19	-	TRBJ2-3	CASRMSGGVRTDTQYF	TGTGCCAGTAGGATGAGTGGCGGGGTGCGCACAGATACGCAGTATTTT
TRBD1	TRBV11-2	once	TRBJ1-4	CASSFWTGREKLFF	TGTGCCAGCAGCTTTTGGACAGGGCGTGAAAAACTGTTTTTT
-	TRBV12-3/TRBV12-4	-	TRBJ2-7	CASSFNPREQYF	TGTGCCAGCAGTTTTAATCCCAGGGAGCAGTACTTC
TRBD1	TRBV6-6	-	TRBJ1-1	CASSRTGENTEAFF	TGTGCCAGCAGTCGGACAGGGGAAAACACTGAAGCTTTCTTT
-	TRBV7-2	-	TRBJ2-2	CASSLAFETGELFF	TGTGCCAGCAGCTTAGCTTTCGAGACCGGGGAGCTGTTTTTT
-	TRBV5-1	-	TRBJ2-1	CASRVGAVNEQFF	TGCGCCAGCAGGGTGGGGGCTGTGAATGAGCAGTTCTTC
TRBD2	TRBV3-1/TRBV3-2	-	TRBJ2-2	CASSQGYSGGAGTGELFF	TGTGCCAGCAGCCAAGGATACAGCGGGGGGGCTGGCACCGGGGAGCTGTTTTTT
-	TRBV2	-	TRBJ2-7	CASGIYEQYF	TGTGCCAGCGGCATCTACGAGCAGTACTTC
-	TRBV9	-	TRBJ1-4	CASSVGGVWTTNEKLFF	TGTGCCAGCAGCGTAGGGGGGGTTTGGACAACTAATGAAAAACTGTTTTTT
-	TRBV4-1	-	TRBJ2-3	CASSPGLSHTQYF	TGCGCCAGCAGCCCAGGACTATCCCATACGCAGTATTTT
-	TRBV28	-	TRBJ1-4	CASSQGRNEKLFF	TGTGCCAGCAGTCAGGGTAGGAATGAAAAACTGTTTTTT
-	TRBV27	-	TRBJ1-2	CASSLSTLQGYVYGYTF	TGTGCCAGCAGTTTATCTACCCTGCAGGGTTATGTCTATGGCTACACCTTC
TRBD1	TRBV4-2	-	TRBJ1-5	CASSPGTGNQPQHF	TGTGCCAGCAGCCCTGGGACAGGGAATCAGCCCCAGCATTTT